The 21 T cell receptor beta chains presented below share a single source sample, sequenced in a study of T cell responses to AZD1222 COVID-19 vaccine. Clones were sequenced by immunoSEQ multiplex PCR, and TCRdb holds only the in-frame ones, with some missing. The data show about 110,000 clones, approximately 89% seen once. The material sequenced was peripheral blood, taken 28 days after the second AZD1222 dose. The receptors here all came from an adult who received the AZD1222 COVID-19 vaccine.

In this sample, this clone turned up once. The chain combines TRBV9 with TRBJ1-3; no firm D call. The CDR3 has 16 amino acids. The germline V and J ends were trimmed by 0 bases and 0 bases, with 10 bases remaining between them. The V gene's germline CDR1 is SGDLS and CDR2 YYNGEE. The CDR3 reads CASSVGNSGSGNTIYF. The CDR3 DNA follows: TGTGCCAGCAGCGTAGGTAACAGCGGCTCTGGAAACACCATATATTTT. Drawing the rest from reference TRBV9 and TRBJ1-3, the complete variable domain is DSGVTQTPKHLITATGQRVTLRCSPRSGDLSVYWYQQSLDQGLQFLIQYYNGEERAKGNILERFSAQQFPDLHSELNLSSLELGDSALYFCASSVGNSGSGNTIYFGEGSWLTVV.

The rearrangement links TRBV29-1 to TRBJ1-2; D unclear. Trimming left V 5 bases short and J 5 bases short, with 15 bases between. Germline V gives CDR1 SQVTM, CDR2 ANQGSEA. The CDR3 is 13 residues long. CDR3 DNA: TGCAGCGTTTATTACCCACAGAATTATGGCTACACCTTC. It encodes CSVYYPQNYGYTF.

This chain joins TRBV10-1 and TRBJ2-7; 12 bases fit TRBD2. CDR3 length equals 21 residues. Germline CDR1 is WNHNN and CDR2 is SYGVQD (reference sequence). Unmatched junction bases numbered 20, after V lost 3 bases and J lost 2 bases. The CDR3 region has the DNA TGCGCCAGCAGTGACGTCTTGGAGAGGACTAGCGGGACGTCGACAACCTACGAGCAGTACTTC. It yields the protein CASSDVLERTSGTSTTYEQYF.

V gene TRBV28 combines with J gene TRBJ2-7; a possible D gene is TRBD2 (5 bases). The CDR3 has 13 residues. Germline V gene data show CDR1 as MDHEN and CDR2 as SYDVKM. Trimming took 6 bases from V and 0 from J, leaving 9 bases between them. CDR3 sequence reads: CASRDLYSYEQYF. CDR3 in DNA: TGTGCCAGCAGGGACTTATACTCCTACGAGCAGTACTTC.

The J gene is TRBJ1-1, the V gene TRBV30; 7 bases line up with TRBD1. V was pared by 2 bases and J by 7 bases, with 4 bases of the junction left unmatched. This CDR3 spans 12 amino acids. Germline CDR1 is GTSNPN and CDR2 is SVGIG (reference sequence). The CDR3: CAWSPQGVEAFF. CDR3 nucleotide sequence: TGTGCCTGGAGTCCTCAGGGGGTTGAAGCTTTCTTT.

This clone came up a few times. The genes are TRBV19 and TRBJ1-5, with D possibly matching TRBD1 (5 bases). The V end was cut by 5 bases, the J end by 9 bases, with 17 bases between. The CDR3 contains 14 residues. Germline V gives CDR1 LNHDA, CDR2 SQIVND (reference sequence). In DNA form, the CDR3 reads TGTGCCAGTAGTCCCAGGGCGGTAGATCGGCCCCAGCATTTT. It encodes CASSPRAVDRPQHF.

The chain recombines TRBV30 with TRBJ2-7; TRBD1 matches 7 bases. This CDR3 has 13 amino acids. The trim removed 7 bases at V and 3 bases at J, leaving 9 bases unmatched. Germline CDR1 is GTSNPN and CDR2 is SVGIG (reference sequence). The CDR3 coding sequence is TGTGCCTTTGGTCGCAGGGGGATCTACGAGCAGTACTTC. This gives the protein CAFGRRGIYEQYF.

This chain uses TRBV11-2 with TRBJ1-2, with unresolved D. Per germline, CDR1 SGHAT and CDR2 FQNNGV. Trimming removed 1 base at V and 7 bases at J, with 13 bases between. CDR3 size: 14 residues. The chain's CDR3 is CASSLGPHIRGYTF. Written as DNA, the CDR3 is TGTGCCAGCAGCTTAGGGCCCCACATACGTGGCTACACCTTC.

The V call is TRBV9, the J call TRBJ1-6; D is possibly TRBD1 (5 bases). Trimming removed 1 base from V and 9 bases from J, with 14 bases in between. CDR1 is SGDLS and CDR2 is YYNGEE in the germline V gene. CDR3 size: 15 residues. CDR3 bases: TGTGCCAGCAGCGTATTCAGGGACCCGGCTTCACCCCTCCACTTT. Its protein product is CASSVFRDPASPLHF.

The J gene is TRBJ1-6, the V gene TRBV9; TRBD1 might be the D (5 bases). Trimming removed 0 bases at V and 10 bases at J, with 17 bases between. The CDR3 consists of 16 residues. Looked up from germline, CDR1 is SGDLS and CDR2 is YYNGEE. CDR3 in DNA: TGTGCCAGCAGCGTAGGCGGACGATCAGGGCTGTCACCCCTCCACTTT. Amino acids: CASSVGGRSGLSPLHF.

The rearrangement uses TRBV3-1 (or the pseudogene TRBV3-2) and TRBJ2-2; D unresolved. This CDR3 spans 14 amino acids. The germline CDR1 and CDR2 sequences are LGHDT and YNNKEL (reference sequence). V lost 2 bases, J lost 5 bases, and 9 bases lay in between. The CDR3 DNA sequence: TGTGCCAGCAGCCAATTCACATCTACCGGGGAGCTGTTTTTT. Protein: CASSQFTSTGELFF.

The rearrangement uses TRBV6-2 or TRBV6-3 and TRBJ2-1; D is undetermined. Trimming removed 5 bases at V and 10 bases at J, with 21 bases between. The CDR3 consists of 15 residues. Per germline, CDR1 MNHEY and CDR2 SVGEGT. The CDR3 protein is CASSTPAGPDEEQFF. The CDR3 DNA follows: TGTGCCAGCAGTACCCCGGCAGGTCCCGACGAGGAGCAGTTCTTC.

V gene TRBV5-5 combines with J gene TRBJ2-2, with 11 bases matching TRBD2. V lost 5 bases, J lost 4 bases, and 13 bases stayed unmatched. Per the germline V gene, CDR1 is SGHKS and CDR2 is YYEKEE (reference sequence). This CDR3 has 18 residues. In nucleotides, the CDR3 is TGTGCCAGCAGGCGTCACCTAGCGGGAGGAAGGAGCACCGGGGAGCTGTTTTTT. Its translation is CASRRHLAGGRSTGELFF. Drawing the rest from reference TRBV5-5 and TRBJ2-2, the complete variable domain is DAGVTQSPTHLIKTRGQQVTLRCSPISGHKSVSWYQQVLGQGPQFIFQYYEKEERGRGNFPDRFSARQFPNYSSELNVNALLLGDSALYLCASRRHLAGGRSTGELFFGEGSRLTVL.

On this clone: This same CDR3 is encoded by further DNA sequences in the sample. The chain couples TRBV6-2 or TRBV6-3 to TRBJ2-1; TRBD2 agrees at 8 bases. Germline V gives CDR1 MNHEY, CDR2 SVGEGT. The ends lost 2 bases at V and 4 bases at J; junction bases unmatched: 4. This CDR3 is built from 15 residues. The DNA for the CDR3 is TGTGCCAGCAGTTACAGTCCTAGCGGGTACAATGAGCAGTTCTTC. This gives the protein CASSYSPSGYNEQFF.

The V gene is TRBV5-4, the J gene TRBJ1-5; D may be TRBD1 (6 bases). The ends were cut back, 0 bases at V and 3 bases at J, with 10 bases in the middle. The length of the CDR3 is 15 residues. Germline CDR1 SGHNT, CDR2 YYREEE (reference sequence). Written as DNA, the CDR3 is TGTGCCAGCAGCTTGGCAGGGGCCCTCAATCAGCCCCAGCATTTT. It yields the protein CASSLAGALNQPQHF. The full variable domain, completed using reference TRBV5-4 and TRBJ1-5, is ETGVTQSPTHLIKTRGQQVTLRCSSQSGHNTVSWYQQALGQGPQFIFQYYREEENGRGNFPPRFSGLQFPNYSSELNVNALELDDSALYLCASSLAGALNQPQHFGDGTRLSIL.

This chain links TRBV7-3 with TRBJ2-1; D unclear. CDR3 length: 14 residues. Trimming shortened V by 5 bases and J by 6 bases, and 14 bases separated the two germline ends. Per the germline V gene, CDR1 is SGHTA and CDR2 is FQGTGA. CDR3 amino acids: CASSPPGMGNEQFF. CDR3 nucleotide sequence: TGTGCCAGCAGCCCCCCGGGTATGGGCAATGAGCAGTTCTTC. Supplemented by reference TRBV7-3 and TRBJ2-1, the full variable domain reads GAGVSQTPSNKVTEKGKYVELRCDPISGHTALYWYRQSLGQGPEFLIYFQGTGAADDSGLPNDRFFAVRPEGSVSTLKIQRTERGDSAVYLCASSPPGMGNEQFFGPGTRLTVL.

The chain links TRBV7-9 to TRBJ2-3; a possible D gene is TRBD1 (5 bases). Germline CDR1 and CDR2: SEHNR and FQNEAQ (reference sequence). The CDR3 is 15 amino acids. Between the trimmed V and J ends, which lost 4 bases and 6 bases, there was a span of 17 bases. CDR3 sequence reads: CASSYSRALSDTQYF. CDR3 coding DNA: TGTGCCAGCAGCTACAGCAGGGCCTTGTCCGATACGCAGTATTTT.

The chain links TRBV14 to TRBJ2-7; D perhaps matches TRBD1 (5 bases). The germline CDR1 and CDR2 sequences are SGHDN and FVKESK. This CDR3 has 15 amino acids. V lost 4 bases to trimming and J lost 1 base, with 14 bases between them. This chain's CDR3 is CASSLGQGGSYEQYF. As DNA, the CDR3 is TGTGCCAGCAGCCTCGGACAAGGCGGTTCCTACGAGCAGTACTTC.

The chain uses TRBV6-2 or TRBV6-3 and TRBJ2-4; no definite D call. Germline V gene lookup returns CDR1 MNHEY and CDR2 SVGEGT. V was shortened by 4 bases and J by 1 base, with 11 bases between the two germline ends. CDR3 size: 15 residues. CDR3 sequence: CASSWSVGAKNIQYF. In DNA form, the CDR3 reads TGTGCCAGCAGTTGGTCTGTAGGTGCCAAAAACATTCAGTACTTC.

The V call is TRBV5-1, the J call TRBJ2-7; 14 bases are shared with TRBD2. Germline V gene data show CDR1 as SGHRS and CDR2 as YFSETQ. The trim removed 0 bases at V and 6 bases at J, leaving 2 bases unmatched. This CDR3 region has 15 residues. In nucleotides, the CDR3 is TGCGCCAGCAGCTTGGTCGGACTAGCGGGAGGCGAGCAGTACTTC. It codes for CASSLVGLAGGEQYF.

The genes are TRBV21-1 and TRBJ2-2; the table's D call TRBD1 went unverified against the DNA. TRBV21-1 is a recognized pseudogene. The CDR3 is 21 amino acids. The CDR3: CASSKLWIRSRDRRNTGELFF. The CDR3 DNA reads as TGTGCCAGCAGCAAGCTATGGATCCGGAGCCGGGACAGGCGGAACACCGGGGAGCTGTTTTTT.